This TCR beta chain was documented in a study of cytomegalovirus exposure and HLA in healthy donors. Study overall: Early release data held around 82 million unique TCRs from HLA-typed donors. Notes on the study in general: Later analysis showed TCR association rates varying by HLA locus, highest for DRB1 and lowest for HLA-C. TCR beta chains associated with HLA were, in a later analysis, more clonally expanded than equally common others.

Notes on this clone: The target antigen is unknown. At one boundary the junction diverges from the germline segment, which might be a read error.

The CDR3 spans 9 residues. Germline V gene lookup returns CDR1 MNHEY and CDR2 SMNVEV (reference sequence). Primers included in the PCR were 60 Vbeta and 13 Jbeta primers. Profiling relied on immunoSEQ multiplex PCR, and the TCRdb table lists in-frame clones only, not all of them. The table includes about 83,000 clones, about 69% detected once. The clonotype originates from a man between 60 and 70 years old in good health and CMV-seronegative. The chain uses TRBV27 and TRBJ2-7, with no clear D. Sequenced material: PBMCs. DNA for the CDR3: TGTGCCAGCCTCCTGAGTTACTTTTTC. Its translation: CASLLSYFF.